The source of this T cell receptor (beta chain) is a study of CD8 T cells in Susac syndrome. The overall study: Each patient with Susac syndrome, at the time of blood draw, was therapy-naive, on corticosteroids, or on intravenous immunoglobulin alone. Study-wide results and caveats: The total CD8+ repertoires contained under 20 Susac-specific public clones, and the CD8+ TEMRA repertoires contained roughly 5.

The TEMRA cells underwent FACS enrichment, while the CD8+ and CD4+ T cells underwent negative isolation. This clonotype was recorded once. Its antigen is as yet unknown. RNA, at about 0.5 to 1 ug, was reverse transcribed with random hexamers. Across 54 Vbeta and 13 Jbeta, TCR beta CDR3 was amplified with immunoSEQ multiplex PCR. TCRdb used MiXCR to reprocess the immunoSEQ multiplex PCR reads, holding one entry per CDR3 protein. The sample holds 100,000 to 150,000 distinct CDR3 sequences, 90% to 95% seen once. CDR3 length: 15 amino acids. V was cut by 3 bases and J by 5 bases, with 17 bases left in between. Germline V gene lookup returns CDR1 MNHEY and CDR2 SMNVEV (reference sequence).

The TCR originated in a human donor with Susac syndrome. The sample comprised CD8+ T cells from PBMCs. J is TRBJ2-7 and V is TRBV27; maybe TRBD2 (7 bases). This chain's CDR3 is CASSFLGGLTHEQYF. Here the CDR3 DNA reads TGTGCCAGCAGTTTCCTAGGGGGACTAACCCACGAGCAGTACTTC.